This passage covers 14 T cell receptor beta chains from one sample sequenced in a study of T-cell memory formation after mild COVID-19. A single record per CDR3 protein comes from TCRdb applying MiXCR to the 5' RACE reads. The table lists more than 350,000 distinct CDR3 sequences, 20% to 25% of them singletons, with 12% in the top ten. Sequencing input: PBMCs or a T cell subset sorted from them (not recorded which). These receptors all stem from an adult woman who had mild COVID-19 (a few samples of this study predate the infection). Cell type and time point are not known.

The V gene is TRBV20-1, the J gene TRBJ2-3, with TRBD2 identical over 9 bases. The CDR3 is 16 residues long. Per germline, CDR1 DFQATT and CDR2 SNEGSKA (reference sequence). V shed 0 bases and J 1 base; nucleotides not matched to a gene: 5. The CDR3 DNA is TGCAGTGCTAGAGATCCCCTAGCGGGACGCACAGATACGCAGTATTTT. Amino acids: CSARDPLAGRTDTQYF.

The DNA of the CDR3 is TGTGCCAGCAGTTACTCGCCGGGAAAAGGGAATGAGCAGTTCTTC. It is translated as CASSYSPGKGNEQFF. This chain joins TRBV6-5 and TRBJ2-1; a possible D gene is TRBD2 (5 bases). Germline V gene sequence: CDR1 MNHEY, CDR2 SVGAGI. The length of the CDR3 is 15 residues. Between the trimmed V and J ends, which lost 0 bases and 7 bases, there was a span of 13 bases.

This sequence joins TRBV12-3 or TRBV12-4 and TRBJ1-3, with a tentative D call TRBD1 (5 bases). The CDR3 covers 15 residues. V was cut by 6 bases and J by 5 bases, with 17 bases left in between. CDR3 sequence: CASSPRGVKRNTIYF. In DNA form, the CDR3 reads TGTGCCAGCAGCCCTAGGGGAGTTAAGAGAAACACCATATATTTT.

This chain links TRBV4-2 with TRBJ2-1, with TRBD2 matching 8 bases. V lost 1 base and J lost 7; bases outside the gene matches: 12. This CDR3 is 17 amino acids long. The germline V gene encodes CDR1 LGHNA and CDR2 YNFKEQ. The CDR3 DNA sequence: TGTGCCAGCAGCCAAGGCGTGGTAGCGGGACGTGGGAATGAGCAGTTCTTC. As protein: CASSQGVVAGRGNEQFF.

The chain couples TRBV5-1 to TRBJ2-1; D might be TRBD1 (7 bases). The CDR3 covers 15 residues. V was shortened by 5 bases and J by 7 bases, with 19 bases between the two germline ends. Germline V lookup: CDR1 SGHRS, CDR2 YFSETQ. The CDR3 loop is CASRDHPGGRNEQFF. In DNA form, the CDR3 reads TGCGCCAGCAGAGATCATCCAGGGGGGAGGAATGAGCAGTTCTTC. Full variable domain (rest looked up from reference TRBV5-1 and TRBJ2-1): KAGVTQTPRYLIKTRGQQVTLSCSPISGHRSVSWYQQTPGQGLQFLFEYFSETQRNKGNFPGRFSGRQFSNSRSEMNVSTLELGDSALYLCASRDHPGGRNEQFFGPGTRLTVL.

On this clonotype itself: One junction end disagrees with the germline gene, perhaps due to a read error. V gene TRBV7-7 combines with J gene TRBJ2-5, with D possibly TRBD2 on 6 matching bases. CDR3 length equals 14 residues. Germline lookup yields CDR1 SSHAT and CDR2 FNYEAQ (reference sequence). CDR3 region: CASSLDSGQETQYF. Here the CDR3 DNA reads TGTGCTAGCAGCTTAGACAGCGGGCAAGAGACCCAGTACTTC.

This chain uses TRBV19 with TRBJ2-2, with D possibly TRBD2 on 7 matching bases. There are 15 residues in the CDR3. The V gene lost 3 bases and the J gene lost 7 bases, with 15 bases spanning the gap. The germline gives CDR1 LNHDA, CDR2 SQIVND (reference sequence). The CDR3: CASSMNGGQSGELFF. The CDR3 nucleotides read TGTGCCAGTAGTATGAACGGGGGGCAGAGCGGGGAGCTGTTTTTT.

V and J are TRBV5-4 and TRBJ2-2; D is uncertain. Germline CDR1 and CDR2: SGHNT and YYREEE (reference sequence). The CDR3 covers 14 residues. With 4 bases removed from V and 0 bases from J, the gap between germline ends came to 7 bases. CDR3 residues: CASSPHTNTGELFF. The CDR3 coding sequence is TGTGCCAGCAGCCCTCACACGAACACCGGGGAGCTGTTTTTT.

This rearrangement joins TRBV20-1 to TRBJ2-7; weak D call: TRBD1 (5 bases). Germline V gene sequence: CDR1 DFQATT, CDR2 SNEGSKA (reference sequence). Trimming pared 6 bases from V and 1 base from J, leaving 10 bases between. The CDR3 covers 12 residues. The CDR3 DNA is TGCAGTGCAATCAGGGATTCCTACGAGCAGTACTTC. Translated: CSAIRDSYEQYF.

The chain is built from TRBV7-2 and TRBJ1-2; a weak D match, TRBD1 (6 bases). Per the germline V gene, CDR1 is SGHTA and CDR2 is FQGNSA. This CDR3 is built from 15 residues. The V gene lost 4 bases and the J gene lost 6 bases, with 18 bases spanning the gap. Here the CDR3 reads CASSSLRTVQDGYTF. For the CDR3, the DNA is TGTGCCAGCAGCTCCCTTAGGACAGTTCAAGATGGCTACACCTTC.

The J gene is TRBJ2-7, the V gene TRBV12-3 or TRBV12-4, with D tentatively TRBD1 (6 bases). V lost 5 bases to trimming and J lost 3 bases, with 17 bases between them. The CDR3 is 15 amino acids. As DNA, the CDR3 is TGTGCCAGCAGTCCCCGACAGGTAACAAGCTACGAGCAGTACTTC. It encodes CASSPRQVTSYEQYF.

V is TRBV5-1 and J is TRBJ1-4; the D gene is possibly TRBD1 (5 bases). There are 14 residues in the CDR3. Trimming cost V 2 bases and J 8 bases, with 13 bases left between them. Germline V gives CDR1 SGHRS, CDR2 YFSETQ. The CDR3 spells CASSFIGRDEKLFF. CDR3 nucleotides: TGCGCCAGCAGCTTTATTGGCAGGGACGAAAAACTGTTTTTT.

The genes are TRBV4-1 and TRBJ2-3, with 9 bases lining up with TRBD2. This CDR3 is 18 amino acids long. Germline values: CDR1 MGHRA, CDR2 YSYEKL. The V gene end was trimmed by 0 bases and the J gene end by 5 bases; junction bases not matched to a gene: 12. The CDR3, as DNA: TGCGCCAGCAGCCAAGAATTAACGGGCGGGGGGGCAGAAGATACGCAGTATTTT. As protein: CASSQELTGGGAEDTQYF.

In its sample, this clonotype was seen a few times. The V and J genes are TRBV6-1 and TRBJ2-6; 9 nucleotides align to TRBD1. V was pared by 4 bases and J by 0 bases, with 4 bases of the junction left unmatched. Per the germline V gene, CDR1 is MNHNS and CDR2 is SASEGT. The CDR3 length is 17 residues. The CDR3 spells CASSGGTGSSGANVLTF. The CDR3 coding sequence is TGTGCCAGCAGTGGAGGGACAGGGAGCTCTGGGGCCAACGTCCTGACTTTC.